This TCR beta chain was recovered during a study of blood T cell repertoires in COVID-19. Study in general: COVID-19 samples collected from the United States, Italy and Spain covered acute and convalescent phases. From T cells, B-cell-depleted T cells, or PBMCs came the material, which was cDNA or gDNA.

Germline trimming cut 0 bases from V and 5 bases from J; bases unmatched to any gene: 25. The CDR3 totals 21 residues. Germline V gene lookup returns CDR1 SGHRS and CDR2 YFSETQ. Per the original methods: Estimated nucleated cell counts came from reference gene primer amplification. Clones were sequenced by immunoSEQ multiplex PCR, and TCRdb holds only the in-frame ones, with some missing. V and J calls and clone size come straight from that table; D and trimming were deduced from the DNA. The table has 200,000 to 250,000 clones, around 81% seen once. This clonotype was sampled from a woman aged 25-40 years who had recovered from COVID-19. Sequencing input: peripheral blood. The chain is built from TRBV5-1 and TRBJ1-1; TRBD1 matches at 7 bases. CDR3: CASSLEGGRASYHGGLTEAFF. CDR3 DNA: TGCGCCAGCAGCTTGGAAGGGGGCAGGGCTTCGTATCACGGTGGCTTAACTGAAGCTTTCTTT.